This paragraph reports one TCR beta chain. These data come from a study of control samples from healthy donors and cancer patients. Profiled with immunoSEQ multiplex PCR; TCRdb holds only in-frame clones, not every one. The sample lists a few hundred thousand clones, 75% to 95% occurring once. Looked up from germline, CDR1 is SGHRS and CDR2 is YFSETQ. The CDR3 has 15 amino acids. V was shortened by 4 bases and J by 5 bases, with 18 bases between the two germline ends. The V gene is TRBV5-1, the J gene TRBJ1-1; D is possibly TRBD1 (6 bases). The TCR originated in a man in his forties or fifties with head and neck cancer. The sample comprised PBMCs. CDR3 region: CASSGSQGGKTEAFF. CDR3 sequence (DNA): TGCGCCAGCAGCGGATCACAGGGAGGGAAGACTGAAGCTTTCTTT.